The 17 T cell receptor beta chains below all came from one sample that was sequenced in a study of blood T cell repertoires in COVID-19. Clones were sequenced by immunoSEQ multiplex PCR, and TCRdb holds only the in-frame ones, with some missing. In the table there are roughly 290,000 clones, just under 85% of which are singletons. Sequencing used peripheral blood. The source is a woman aged 50 to 60 with active or convalescent COVID-19.

V is TRBV6-5 and J is TRBJ1-5, with D unresolved. This CDR3 region has 13 residues. CDR1 and CDR2 (germline): MNHEY, SVGAGI. Trimming removed 2 bases at V and 5 bases at J, with 7 bases between. The CDR3 protein is CASSYKEDQPQHF. CDR3 DNA: TGTGCCAGCAGTTACAAGGAGGATCAGCCCCAGCATTTT.

The V call is TRBV7-3, the J call TRBJ2-5, with D possibly TRBD1 on 6 matching bases. The germline V and J ends were trimmed by 2 bases and 5 bases, with 12 bases remaining between them. This CDR3 region has 14 residues. The germline V gene encodes CDR1 SGHTA and CDR2 FQGTGA. As DNA, the CDR3 is TGTGCCAGCAGCTTAGGCAGGGGAGAGGAGACCCAGTACTTC. Protein product: CASSLGRGEETQYF.

V gene TRBV28 combines with J gene TRBJ1-5; D gene uncertain. This CDR3 has 12 amino acids. Trimming took off 3 bases at V and 7 bases at J, with 7 bases between the two ends. Looked up from germline, CDR1 is MDHEN and CDR2 is SYDVKM. DNA for the CDR3: TGTGCCAGCAGTTTTGAGCAACAGCCCCAGCATTTT. It yields the protein CASSFEQQPQHF.

V usage is TRBV5-1 and J usage is TRBJ1-3, with a tentative D call TRBD1 (6 bases). This CDR3 has 16 residues. The V gene's germline CDR1 is SGHRS and CDR2 YFSETQ. V shed 3 bases and J shed 1 base, with 14 bases lying between them. DNA of the CDR3: TGCGCCAGCAGCTGGTCAGCAACAGGGTCTGGAAACACCATATATTTT. Its translation is CASSWSATGSGNTIYF.

V usage is TRBV29-1 and J usage is TRBJ2-3; TRBD2 matches at 7 bases. From germline, CDR1 is SQVTM and CDR2 ANQGSEA. V lost 7 bases to trimming and J lost 2 bases; unmatched junction nucleotides: 9. This CDR3 contains 14 residues. The DNA for the CDR3 is TGCAGCGGGCAAGCGGGATGGGACACAGATACGCAGTATTTT. This codes for CSGQAGWDTDTQYF.

The chain is built from TRBV9 and TRBJ2-7; 8 nucleotides match TRBD2. Germline V gene data show CDR1 as SGDLS and CDR2 as YYNGEE. J was trimmed by 3 bases and V by 0 bases; bases with no gene match: 11. CDR3 length: 17 residues. The CDR3 DNA sequence: TGTGCCAGCAGCGTAGCTACAGGGAGCGGGAGATTCTACGAGCAGTACTTC. It encodes CASSVATGSGRFYEQYF. The complete variable domain, with remaining parts taken from reference TRBV9 and TRBJ2-7, reads DSGVTQTPKHLITATGQRVTLRCSPRSGDLSVYWYQQSLDQGLQFLIQYYNGEERAKGNILERFSAQQFPDLHSELNLSSLELGDSALYFCASSVATGSGRFYEQYFGPGTRLTVT.

The chain uses TRBV4-1 and TRBJ1-6; D uncertain. V shed 4 bases and J shed 7 bases, with 20 bases lying between them. Germline loops: CDR1 MGHRA, CDR2 YSYEKL. The CDR3 is 17 amino acids. This CDR3 is CASSPVLLSIQNSPLHF. For the CDR3, the DNA is TGCGCCAGCAGCCCCGTCTTACTTTCCATTCAAAATTCACCCCTCCACTTT.

A note on this clone: It may be a read error: a sequence one base away is much more abundant. This chain links TRBV13 with TRBJ2-7, with 8 positions matching TRBD2. Looked up from germline, CDR1 is PRHDT and CDR2 is FYEKMQ (reference sequence). The CDR3 has 15 amino acids. V lost 0 bases, J lost 2 bases, and 3 bases stayed unmatched. DNA of the CDR3: TGTGCCAGCAGCTTAGGACTAGCGGTTACCTACGAGCAGTACTTC. It yields the protein CASSLGLAVTYEQYF.

This sequence joins TRBV19 and TRBJ2-7; 12 bases map to TRBD1. Germline trimming cut 6 bases from V and 7 bases from J; bases unmatched to any gene: 10. Germline CDR1 LNHDA, CDR2 SQIVND (reference sequence). The CDR3 loop spans 15 amino acids. The CDR3 here is CASSLGGQGAGEQYF. The CDR3 region has the DNA TGTGCCAGTAGCCTGGGGGGACAGGGGGCTGGGGAGCAGTACTTC.

In its sample, this clone was seen a few times. The V gene is TRBV28, the J gene TRBJ1-6; possibly TRBD1 for D (5 bases). V was pared by 5 bases and J by 10 bases, with 15 bases between. Germline lookup yields CDR1 MDHEN and CDR2 SYDVKM. The CDR3 is made up of 14 amino acids. DNA of the CDR3: TGTGCCAGCAGTCCGCAGGGTATCAACTCACCCCTCCACTTT. Its protein product is CASSPQGINSPLHF.

The chain is built from TRBV5-6 and TRBJ2-5; D is possibly TRBD2 (5 bases). Germline V gene sequence: CDR1 SGHDT, CDR2 YYEEEE. CDR3 length: 15 residues. The V end was cut by 1 base, the J end by 7 bases, with 17 bases between. The CDR3: CASSLTDLIRGTQYF. For the CDR3, the DNA is TGTGCCAGCAGCTTGACAGACCTAATACGGGGGACCCAGTACTTC.

This clone was counted a few times. V and J are TRBV18 and TRBJ2-5; no clear D. Trimming removed 6 bases from V and 0 bases from J, with 14 bases in between. This CDR3 comprises 15 residues. Germline V CDR1 and CDR2: KGHSH, LQKENI. The CDR3 region has the DNA TGTGCCAGCTCGGAGAGACTGACGTACCAAGAGACCCAGTACTTC. It yields the protein CASSERLTYQETQYF.

The chain employs TRBV5-1 and TRBJ2-6, with D uncertain. Germline V gene sequence: CDR1 SGHRS, CDR2 YFSETQ. Trimming removed 0 bases at V and 0 bases at J, with 16 bases between. The CDR3 consists of 19 residues. In DNA form, the CDR3 reads TGCGCCAGCAGCTTGGGAGTTCGGGTCTCGTTCTCTGGGGCCAACGTCCTGACTTTC. It codes for CASSLGVRVSFSGANVLTF.

This sequence joins TRBV4-2 and TRBJ2-1; 7 positions match TRBD1. CDR1 is LGHNA and CDR2 is YNFKEQ in the germline V gene. Unmatched junction bases numbered 10, after V lost 4 bases and J lost 7 bases. This CDR3 spans 15 amino acids. The CDR3 region has the DNA TGTGCCAGCAGCCGAGACAGGGCGAACGGAAATGAGCAGTTCTTC. It encodes CASSRDRANGNEQFF.

This chain links TRBV7-2 with TRBJ2-7, with 12 bases fitting TRBD2. CDR3 length equals 15 residues. J gave up 6 bases and V 5 bases, and 8 bases lay outside the gene matches. CDR1 SGHTA and CDR2 FQGNSA come from the germline V gene. In DNA form, the CDR3 reads TGTGCCAGCAGCATATACGGACTAGCGGGAAGCGAGCAGTACTTC. It is translated as CASSIYGLAGSEQYF.

The CDR3 loop is CASSDRLVQETQYF. As DNA, the CDR3 is TGCGCCAGCAGTGATAGACTGGTCCAAGAGACCCAGTACTTC. This rearrangement joins TRBV10-2 to TRBJ2-5; D not certain. V lost 3 bases and J lost 1, with 9 bases in between. Germline V gene sequence: CDR1 WSHSY, CDR2 SAAADI. This CDR3 has 14 residues.

This chain links TRBV11-3 with TRBJ2-5, with D perhaps matching TRBD2 (5 bases). The CDR3 totals 20 residues. Trimming took off 1 base at V and 0 bases at J, with 24 bases between the two ends. The V gene's germline CDR1 is SGHNT and CDR2 YENEEA. The CDR3 coding sequence is TGTGCCAGCAGCTTAGGATTTTTGGGCCTAGCTGATCAGTACCAAGAGACCCAGTACTTC. Translating gives CASSLGFLGLADQYQETQYF.